The clone carrying this T cell receptor beta chain was recorded at least ten times. This sample was taken from a study of blood T cell repertoires in COVID-19. Whole-study context: Acute-phase and convalescent COVID-19 samples originated in the United States, Italy and Spain.

The V end lost 0 bases, the J end lost 8 bases, and 14 bases lay between the germline ends. Germline V gene sequence: CDR1 SGHDT, CDR2 YYEEEE. The CDR3 is 14 amino acids. This table comes from immunoSEQ multiplex PCR, and its TCRdb copy is limited to in-frame clones, with some not included. The data contain about 260,000 clones, more than 75% of them singletons. This chain joins TRBV5-6 and TRBJ1-1; D perhaps matches TRBD1 (5 bases). This sequence was found in a woman between 40 and 55 years old who had recovered from COVID-19. The sample comprised peripheral blood. The CDR3 region has the DNA TGTGCCAGCAGCTTGGTGGGCGGGGCGTGGGAAGCTTTCTTT. It is translated as CASSLVGGAWEAFF.